Shown below are 11 T cell receptor beta chains from a single sample sequenced in a study of T cell clonotyping in hematopoietic cell transplantation. Profiled with immunoSEQ multiplex PCR; TCRdb holds only in-frame clones, not every one. The data show about 28,000 clones, approximately 86% seen once. Indicated time point: recipient sample about 28 days before transplant, after cytoreduction. The starting material was peripheral blood mononuclear cells, obtained before stem cell transplant. Every receptor here comes from a middle-aged man with acute myeloid leukemia. Some clones in this sample may be carry-over from other donors' samples.

The chain combines TRBV10-3 with TRBJ1-1; D is ambiguous. The length of the CDR3 is 14 residues. The V end lost 0 bases, the J end lost 7 bases, and 12 bases lay between the germline ends. Germline V CDR1 and CDR2: ENHRY, SYGVKD. CDR3: CAISESTRSGEAFF. The CDR3 nucleotides read TGTGCCATCAGTGAGTCTACAAGGAGCGGTGAAGCTTTCTTT.

The genes are TRBV25-1 and TRBJ1-5; 10 positions match TRBD1. With 4 bases clipped from V and 3 bases from J, the junction kept 9 bases outside the gene matches. The germline gives CDR1 MGHDK, CDR2 SYGVNS. The CDR3 sequence is 17 residues long. The CDR3 DNA sequence: TGTGCCAGCAGTGGCCCCGGGACAGGGGTGGACAATCAGCCCCAGCATTTT. Translation gives CASSGPGTGVDNQPQHF.

This rearrangement joins TRBV6-6 to TRBJ2-3; 7 bases match TRBD2. The germline gives CDR1 MNHNY, CDR2 SVGAGI (reference sequence). The CDR3 totals 14 residues. Trimming at V came to 5 bases and at J to 3 bases, leaving 5 bases not matched to a gene. CDR3 nucleotide sequence: TGTGCCAGCAGTGGGAGGGCCGGTACAGATACGCAGTATTTT. Protein sequence: CASSGRAGTDTQYF.

This sequence joins TRBV19 and TRBJ1-1; no firm D call. Germline CDR1 and CDR2: LNHDA and SQIVND (reference sequence). V was clipped by 5 bases and J by 1 base, with 14 bases between them. The CDR3 extends over 15 amino acids. In DNA, the CDR3 is TGTGCCAGTAGTTTCAATTCGGACGGGAACACTGAAGCTTTCTTT. Its translation is CASSFNSDGNTEAFF.

The chain joins TRBV4-1 to TRBJ2-7, with D possibly matching TRBD2 (5 bases). The CDR3 loop spans 13 amino acids. Germline V gives CDR1 MGHRA, CDR2 YSYEKL. The V end was cut by 4 bases, the J end by 1 base, with 8 bases between. CDR3 nucleotide sequence: TGCGCCAGCAGCCCACGAGGGTCCTACGAGCAGTACTTC. Encoded protein: CASSPRGSYEQYF.

The chain uses TRBV19 and TRBJ1-2, with D possibly matching TRBD1 (5 bases). The CDR3 length is 15 residues. CDR1 is LNHDA and CDR2 is SQIVND in the germline V gene (reference sequence). Trimming took 7 bases from V and 2 from J, leaving 17 bases between them. CDR3 bases: TGTGCCAGTAAGGAATTCCACGACAGAAACTATGGCTACACCTTC. Protein product: CASKEFHDRNYGYTF.

This chain links TRBV4-1 with TRBJ2-1, with TRBD1 matching 8 bases. Germline V gene lookup returns CDR1 MGHRA and CDR2 YSYEKL. The trim removed 4 bases at V and 3 bases at J, leaving 5 bases unmatched. This CDR3 has 15 amino acids. CDR3 protein: CASSRGQGGYNEQFF. The CDR3 nucleotides are TGCGCCAGCAGCCGTGGACAGGGAGGCTACAATGAGCAGTTCTTC.

On this clone itself: Because the CDR3's place on the DNA is in doubt, the DNA is left out and the CDR3 is given as listed by TCRdb. This chain connects TRBV7-6 to TRBJ1-5. Looked up from germline, CDR1 is SGHVS and CDR2 is FNYEAQ. The CDR3 comprises 14 residues, both ends counted. The CDR3: CASSFGPGGEPQHF.

The CDR3 DNA sequence: TGTGCCAGCAGCTTAGCGGGCCAGGAATTCATGAACACTGAAGCTTTCTTT. It is translated as CASSLAGQEFMNTEAFF. The gene calls are TRBV11-2 and TRBJ1-1; D gene uncertain. This CDR3 has 17 amino acids. Germline V gene lookup returns CDR1 SGHAT and CDR2 FQNNGV. Trimming took off 1 base at V and 0 bases at J, with 15 bases between the two ends.

The chain joins TRBV7-9 to TRBJ1-1, with 8 bases lining up with TRBD1. The CDR3 spans 14 residues. The ends lost 4 bases at V and 4 bases at J; junction bases unmatched: 5. CDR1 is SEHNR, CDR2 FQNEAQ, per germline (reference sequence). In DNA form, the CDR3 reads TGTGCCAGCAGCTATGACAGGGGAGGCACTGAAGCTTTCTTT. It translates to CASSYDRGGTEAFF.

This clone was observed a handful of times. The rearrangement links TRBV5-6 to TRBJ1-2; D is ambiguous. V was clipped by 2 bases and J by 8 bases, with 19 bases between them. There are 15 residues in the CDR3. CDR1 is SGHDT, CDR2 YYEEEE, per germline. The DNA of the CDR3 is TGTGCCAGCAGCTTTTTCCCCCGCGGCCGCCGCGGCTACACCTTC. It codes for CASSFFPRGRRGYTF.